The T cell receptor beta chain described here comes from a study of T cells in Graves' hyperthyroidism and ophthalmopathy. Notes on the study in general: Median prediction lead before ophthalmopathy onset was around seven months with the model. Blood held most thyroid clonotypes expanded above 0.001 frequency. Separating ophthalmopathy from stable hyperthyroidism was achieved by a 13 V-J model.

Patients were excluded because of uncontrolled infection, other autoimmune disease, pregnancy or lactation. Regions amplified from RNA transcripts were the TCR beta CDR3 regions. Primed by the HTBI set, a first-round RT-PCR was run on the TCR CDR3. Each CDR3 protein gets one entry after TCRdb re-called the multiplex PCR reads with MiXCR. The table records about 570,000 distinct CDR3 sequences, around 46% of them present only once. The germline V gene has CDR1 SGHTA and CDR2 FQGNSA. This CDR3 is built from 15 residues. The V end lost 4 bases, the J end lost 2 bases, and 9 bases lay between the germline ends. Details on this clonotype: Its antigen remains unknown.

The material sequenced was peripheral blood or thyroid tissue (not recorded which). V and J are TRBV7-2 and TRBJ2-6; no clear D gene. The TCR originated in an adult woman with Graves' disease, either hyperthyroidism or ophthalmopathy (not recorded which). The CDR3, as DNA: TGTGCCAGCAGCTCGTACGAGCCTGGGGCCAACGTCCTGACTTTC. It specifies CASSSYEPGANVLTF.